The clone carrying this TCR beta chain was counted once. Its specificity is not known. The data are from a study of OX40 agonist ivuxolimab in advanced cancers. Study-wide context: Partial responses were recorded for three patients, including one with hepatocellular carcinoma and two with cutaneous melanoma.

In germline, CDR1 is SGHNT, CDR2 YYREEE (reference sequence). This CDR3 contains 17 residues. V shed 4 bases and J shed 8 bases, with 24 bases lying between them. Study-wide findings and caveats: Near-lowest levels of clonal expansion characterized partial responders at 0.1-3.0 mg/kg.

Libraries were prepared by immunoSEQ multiplex PCR; TCRdb keeps only in-frame clonotypes and omits some of them. The profile shows nearly 85,000 clones, around 86% of them singletons. The source material was CD4+ or CD8+ T cells sorted from blood, sampled in a trial of the OX40 agonist ivuxolimab. This TCR came from an adult with an advanced solid tumor such as melanoma, head and neck, liver or kidney cancer. The chain joins TRBV5-4 to TRBJ1-4, with D maybe TRBD1 (6 bases). CDR3 nucleotide sequence: TGTGCCAGCAGCCCTGGGGGCCAGGGCGGAGTAGGGGAAAAACTGTTTTTT. This codes for CASSPGGQGGVGEKLFF.